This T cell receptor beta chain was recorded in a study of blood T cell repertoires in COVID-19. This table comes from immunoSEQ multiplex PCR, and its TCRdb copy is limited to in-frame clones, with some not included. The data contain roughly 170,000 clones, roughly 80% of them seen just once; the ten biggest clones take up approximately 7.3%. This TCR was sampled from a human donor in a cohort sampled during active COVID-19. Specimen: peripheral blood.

For the CDR3, the DNA is TGTGCCAGTACCGATGACAGGGACAATCAGCCCCAGCATTTT. Amino acids: CASTDDRDNQPQHF. The rearrangement joins TRBV19 to TRBJ1-5, with 7 bases lining up with TRBD1. CDR1 and CDR2 from the germline V gene are LNHDA and SQIVND (reference sequence). The V gene end was trimmed by 7 bases and the J gene end by 3 bases; junction bases not matched to a gene: 6. The CDR3 is 14 residues long.